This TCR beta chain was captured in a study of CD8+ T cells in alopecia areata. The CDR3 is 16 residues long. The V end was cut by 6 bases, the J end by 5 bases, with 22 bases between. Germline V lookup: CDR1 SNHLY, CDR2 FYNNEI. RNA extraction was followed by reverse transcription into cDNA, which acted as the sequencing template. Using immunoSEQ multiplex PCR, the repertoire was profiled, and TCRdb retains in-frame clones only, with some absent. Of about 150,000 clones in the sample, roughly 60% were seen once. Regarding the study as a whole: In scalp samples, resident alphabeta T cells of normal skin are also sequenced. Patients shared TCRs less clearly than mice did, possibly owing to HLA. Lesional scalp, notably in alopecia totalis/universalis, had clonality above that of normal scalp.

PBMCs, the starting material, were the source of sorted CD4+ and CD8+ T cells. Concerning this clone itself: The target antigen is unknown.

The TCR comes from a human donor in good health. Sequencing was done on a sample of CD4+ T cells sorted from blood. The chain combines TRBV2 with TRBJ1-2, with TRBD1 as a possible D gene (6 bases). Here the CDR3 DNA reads TGTGCCAGCAGGGAACCTACCGGGACAAAAAAATATGGCTACACCTTC. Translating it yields CASREPTGTKKYGYTF.